This TCR beta chain appears in the sequencing data of a study of identical twins. CDR1 and CDR2 from the germline V gene are LGHDT and YNNKEL (reference sequence). Trimming shortened V by 0 bases and J by 1 base, and 16 bases separated the two germline ends. CDR3 length: 18 residues. General observations from the study: An excess of low generation probability was shown by twin-shared out-of-frame alpha sequences. Clonotypes of the beta chain that were abundant in cord blood carried fewer insertions (memory repertoires showed none). There is a chance that invariant MAIT and iNKT cells partially muddied zero-insertion analyses.

TCRdb independently ran MiXCR on the 5' RACE reads; one entry per CDR3 protein. The sample carries nearly 900,000 distinct CDR3 sequences, over 9% recorded once. This clonotype was observed a few times. Its target is not known. Every one of the donors was a healthy Caucasian. These same records also appear under a second study, on yellow fever vaccine responses in identical twins.

The chain is built from TRBV3-1 and TRBJ2-4; D may be TRBD1 (5 bases). This TCR was sampled from a woman aged 18 to 35 in good health. Sequencing input: PBMCs. CDR3 protein: CASSQDRTPEAAKNIQYF. The CDR3 nucleotides are TGTGCCAGCAGCCAAGATAGGACACCTGAAGCCGCCAAAAACATTCAGTACTTC. Supplemented by reference TRBV3-1 and TRBJ2-4, the full variable domain reads DTAVSQTPKYLVTQMGNDKSIKCEQNLGHDTMYWYKQDSKKFLKIMFSYNNKELIINETVPNRFSPKSPDKAHLNLHINSLELGDSAVYFCASSQDRTPEAAKNIQYFGAGTRLSVL.